The rows below give T cell receptor beta chains drawn from one sample of a study of blood T cell repertoires in COVID-19. Only in-frame clones appear in the TCRdb table, and some are missing; sequencing was by immunoSEQ multiplex PCR. This sample yields approximately 63,000 clones, of which 80% to 90% are seen a single time; approximately 1.2% belongs to the top ten. Sequencing used peripheral blood. The source of these receptors is a woman older than 75 with acute or convalescent COVID-19. CDR3s include the opening cysteine and the closing phenylalanine or tryptophan. D genes are given only for firm matches. Rows may omit the clone size; those that give it use once, few, many or a size class.

abundance | d_gene | j_gene | v_gene | CDR3nt | CDR3aa
few | TRBD2 | TRBJ2-1 | TRBV5-1 | TGCGCCAGCAGCTTGTCTATGGCTAGCGGGGGACTTAGCAATGAGCAGTTCTTC | CASSLSMASGGLSNEQFF
NA | NA | TRBJ1-2 | TRBV20-1 | TGCAGTGGATCGGGAGGGGGTGGCTACACCTTC | CSGSGGGGYTF
NA | TRBD1 | TRBJ2-7 | TRBV12-3/TRBV12-4 | TGTGCCAGCATGTGGACAGGGGGCTACGAGCAGTACTTC | CASMWTGGYEQYF
NA | NA | TRBJ2-5 | TRBV18 | TGTGCCAGCTCACCACGTCAGGAAGAGACCCAGTACTTC | CASSPRQEETQYF
NA | NA | TRBJ1-4 | TRBV5-5 | TGTGCCAGCAGCTTGCCAGGGGAAACTAATGAAAAACTGTTTTTT | CASSLPGETNEKLFF
NA | NA | TRBJ1-4 | TRBV5-1 | TGCGCCAGCAGCCCCGAGAGGGTGGATGAAAAACTGTTTTTT | CASSPERVDEKLFF
NA | NA | TRBJ2-7 | TRBV14 | TGTGCCAGCAGCCGACTCGGGACTCAAGACGAGCAGTACTTC | CASSRLGTQDEQYF
few | NA | TRBJ1-5 | TRBV10-3 | TGTGCCATCAGTGAGTCCGGACAGTCGCTCGAACCCCAGCATTTT | CAISESGQSLEPQHF
NA | TRBD2 | TRBJ2-1 | TRBV10-2 | TGCGCCAGCAGTCCACCGTGGGAGGGCTACAATGAGCAGTTCTTC | CASSPPWEGYNEQFF
few | NA | TRBJ2-1 | TRBV15 | TGTGCCACCAGCAGGGGGACAACAAATGAGCAGTTCTTC | CATSRGTTNEQFF
NA | NA | TRBJ1-5 | TRBV6-5 | TGTGCCAGCAGTTCTTTCGGGGGGACGAGTCAGCCCCAGCATTTT | CASSSFGGTSQPQHF
medium-sized | NA | TRBJ1-1 | TRBV4-1 | TGCGCCAGCAGCCAAGATAGGCGGAAAGCTTTCTTT | CASSQDRRKAFF
NA | NA | TRBJ2-1 | TRBV5-8 | TGTGCCAGCAGCGCAGAGAGCGGTCGGGCCTACAATGAGCAGTTCTTC | CASSAESGRAYNEQFF
NA | NA | TRBJ2-7 | TRBV11-1 | TGTGCCAGCAGCCCTGGACTACTCAGATCCCACGAGCAGTACTTC | CASSPGLLRSHEQYF
NA | NA | TRBJ1-6 | TRBV9 | TGTGCCAGCAGCGCCCGACAGCTTAATTCACCCCTCCACTTT | CASSARQLNSPLHF
NA | NA | TRBJ2-7 | TRBV19 | TGTGCCAGTAGTACCCTCTACGAGCAGTACTTC | CASSTLYEQYF